Presented here are 24 T cell receptor beta chains from one specimen sequenced in a study of control samples from healthy donors and cancer patients. The protocol was immunoSEQ multiplex PCR, while the TCRdb copy is restricted to in-frame clones and leaves out a portion. The sample consists of 110,000 or so clones, around 88% of them appearing once. The sequenced sample was blood. The receptors shown here come from a woman aged 45-60 years in good health.

The chain has TRBV6-5 and TRBJ1-2; the D is unclear. Trimming pared 8 bases from V and 3 bases from J, leaving 10 bases between. Germline V gene sequence: CDR1 MNHEY, CDR2 SVGAGI. The length of the CDR3 is 12 residues. The CDR3 nucleotides are TGTGCCAGCCGGACCCCCCACTATGGCTACACCTTC. This encodes CASRTPHYGYTF.

DNA of the CDR3: TGTGCCAGCAGCCCGAGCCCCGGAGCCAACTATGGCTACACCTTC. As protein: CASSPSPGANYGYTF. The V and J genes are TRBV5-5 and TRBJ1-2; no clear D. Trimming took off 4 bases at V and 2 bases at J, with 15 bases between the two ends. The germline gives CDR1 SGHKS, CDR2 YYEKEE (reference sequence). The CDR3 runs 15 residues.

The rearrangement links TRBV15 to TRBJ2-5; the D gene is possibly TRBD1 (5 bases). The germline V gene encodes CDR1 LNHNV and CDR2 YYDKDF (reference sequence). CDR3 length: 17 amino acids. Deletions cut 1 base from V and 5 bases from J, with 20 bases between. In DNA form, the CDR3 reads TGTGCCACCAGCAGAGGTTCCGGCCCAGGGAAAGTGGAGACCCAGTACTTC. Its protein is CATSRGSGPGKVETQYF.

V gene TRBV18 combines with J gene TRBJ2-7, with D perhaps matching TRBD1 or TRBD2 (6 bases each). Trimming took off 2 bases at V and 2 bases at J, with 10 bases between the two ends. CDR1 is KGHSH, CDR2 LQKENI, per germline. The CDR3 runs to 14 residues. CDR3 bases: TGTGCCAGCTCACCATCGGGGGCTACCTACGAGCAGTACTTC. Amino acids: CASSPSGATYEQYF.

This chain uses TRBV27 with TRBJ2-5; 11 nucleotides agree with TRBD1. V gave up 7 bases and J gave up 2 bases; unmatched junction bases: 9. The germline gives CDR1 MNHEY, CDR2 SMNVEV (reference sequence). The CDR3 is 16 residues long. The CDR3 loop reads CASTPRTGGRQETQYF. CDR3 coding DNA: TGTGCCAGCACCCCTCGGACAGGGGGCCGTCAAGAGACCCAGTACTTC.

Here the CDR3 reads CASSLYLRGAGTPTEAFF. The DNA of the CDR3 is TGTGCCAGCAGCTTATATCTAAGGGGAGCCGGGACTCCCACTGAAGCTTTCTTT. The V call is TRBV7-3, the J call TRBJ1-1, with D possibly being TRBD1 (5 bases). V was cut by 2 bases and J by 4 bases, with 23 bases left in between. This CDR3 spans 18 amino acids. CDR1 is SGHTA, CDR2 FQGTGA, per germline. Combining the CDR3 with reference TRBV7-3 and TRBJ1-1 gives the whole variable domain GAGVSQTPSNKVTEKGKYVELRCDPISGHTALYWYRQSLGQGPEFLIYFQGTGAADDSGLPNDRFFAVRPEGSVSTLKIQRTERGDSAVYLCASSLYLRGAGTPTEAFFGQGTRLTVV.

The chain links TRBV6-1 to TRBJ2-7; 7 nucleotides agree with TRBD2. In germline, CDR1 is MNHNS, CDR2 SASEGT. J lost 0 bases, V lost 3 bases, and 2 bases had no gene match. This CDR3 region has 14 residues. CDR3 region: CASSERGTSYEQYF. The DNA of the CDR3 is TGTGCCAGCAGTGAGCGGGGGACCTCCTACGAGCAGTACTTC.

The rearrangement uses TRBV5-4 and TRBJ1-5, with a tentative D call TRBD1 (5 bases). Trimming removed 2 bases from V and 4 bases from J, with 13 bases in between. The V gene's germline CDR1 is SGHNT and CDR2 YYREEE (reference sequence). The CDR3 contains 15 residues. CDR3 sequence reads: CASSFGVGGNQPQHF. DNA of the CDR3: TGTGCCAGCAGCTTTGGGGTCGGGGGGAATCAGCCCCAGCATTTT.

The chain has TRBV6-4 and TRBJ1-1; D gene unclear. Germline assignment: CDR1 MRHNA and CDR2 SNTAGT. The CDR3 covers 13 residues. Trimming removed 2 bases at V and 5 bases at J, with 9 bases between. This CDR3 reads CASSDARGTEAFF. CDR3 DNA: TGTGCCAGCAGTGACGCCCGTGGGACTGAAGCTTTCTTT.

The chain uses TRBV30 and TRBJ1-2; TRBD1 matches at 7 bases. CDR3 length: 17 amino acids. Germline assignment: CDR1 GTSNPN and CDR2 SVGIG (reference sequence). Trimming removed 0 bases from V and 1 base from J; junction bases left unmatched: 11. CDR3 region: CAWSVWGRGSFNYGYTF. CDR3 bases: TGTGCCTGGAGTGTATGGGGCAGGGGGAGCTTTAACTATGGCTACACCTTC.

V is TRBV5-8 and J is TRBJ2-1; TRBD2 matches at 12 bases. V lost 0 bases, J lost 5 bases, and 6 bases stayed unmatched. Per the germline V gene, CDR1 is SGHTS and CDR2 is YDEGEE. CDR3 length: 17 amino acids. CDR3 coding DNA: TGTGCCAGCAGCTTGGCCCCTGGACTAGCGGGAAACAATGAGCAGTTCTTC. It yields the protein CASSLAPGLAGNNEQFF.

The CDR3 spells CASSQDRGLDTGELFF. CDR3 DNA sequence: TGTGCCAGCAGCCAAGATCGGGGGTTGGACACCGGGGAGCTGTTTTTT. The rearrangement joins TRBV3-1 (or the pseudogene TRBV3-2) to TRBJ2-2; the D gene is possibly TRBD2 (6 bases). Trimming took off 0 bases at V and 3 bases at J, with 11 bases between the two ends. There are 16 residues in the CDR3. Germline loops: CDR1 LGHDT, CDR2 YNNKEL (reference sequence).

In DNA form, the CDR3 reads TGCAGCGCCTCACCAGCCTCGAACACTGAAGCTTTCTTT. Its translation: CSASPASNTEAFF. The chain carries TRBV29-1 and TRBJ1-1; D ambiguous. The V end lost 7 bases, the J end lost 1 base, and 13 bases lay between the germline ends. The CDR3 spans 13 residues. The V gene's germline CDR1 is SQVTM and CDR2 ANQGSEA. Full variable domain (rest looked up from reference TRBV29-1 and TRBJ1-1): SAVISQKPSRDICQRGTSLTIQCQVDSQVTMMFWYRQQPGQSLTLIATANQGSEATYESGFVIDKFPISRPNLTFSTLTVSNMSPEDSSIYLCSASPASNTEAFFGQGTRLTVV.

The chain recombines TRBV5-5 with TRBJ1-1, with D unclear. V was cut by 3 bases and J by 1 base, with 13 bases left in between. CDR3 length equals 15 residues. CDR1 is SGHKS and CDR2 is YYEKEE in the germline V gene (reference sequence). DNA of the CDR3: TGTGCCAGCAGCTGGGCGTTTGGTCAGAACACTGAAGCTTTCTTT. As protein: CASSWAFGQNTEAFF.

The chain links TRBV6-1 to TRBJ1-5, with a possible D match to TRBD1 (5 bases). V was clipped by 3 bases and J by 7 bases, with 10 bases between them. The CDR3 totals 13 residues. Per germline, CDR1 MNHNS and CDR2 SASEGT. CDR3 in amino acids: CASSDGDWQPQHF. The CDR3 region has the DNA TGTGCCAGCAGTGATGGGGACTGGCAGCCCCAGCATTTT.

V gene TRBV18 combines with J gene TRBJ1-3; D gene ambiguous. CDR3 length: 13 amino acids. The germline gives CDR1 KGHSH, CDR2 LQKENI. V lost 8 bases and J lost 4, with 12 bases in between. CDR3 sequence (DNA): TGTGCCAGCGAAAGGCAAGGGGGAAACACCATATATTTT. Amino acids: CASERQGGNTIYF. Full variable domain (rest looked up from reference TRBV18 and TRBJ1-3): NAGVMQNPRHLVRRRGQEARLRCSPMKGHSHVYWYRQLPEEGLKFMVYLQKENIIDESGMPKERFSAEFPKEGPSILRIQQVVRGDSAAYFCASERQGGNTIYFGEGSWLTVV.

The chain recombines TRBV5-1 with TRBJ2-2; TRBD2 might be the D (5 bases). This CDR3 comprises 15 residues. Trimming took off 7 bases at V and 6 bases at J, with 19 bases between the two ends. Germline CDR1 is SGHRS and CDR2 is YFSETQ. The CDR3 region is CASLSVAGGSGELFF. The CDR3 coding sequence is TGCGCCAGCCTCTCCGTCGCGGGTGGTTCCGGGGAGCTGTTTTTT.

The chain is built from TRBV9 and TRBJ2-7, with D perhaps TRBD2 (6 bases). Per germline, CDR1 SGDLS and CDR2 YYNGEE. V was shortened by 4 bases and J by 3 bases, with 14 bases between the two germline ends. The CDR3 contains 14 residues. The CDR3 here is CASSPNSGSYEQYV. Here the CDR3 DNA reads TGTGCCAGCAGCCCCAACTCCGGGAGCTACGAGCAGTACGTC.

This chain connects TRBV23-1 to TRBJ1-6; a possible D gene is TRBD1 (6 bases). TRBV23-1 carries the ORF label, with uncertain function. This CDR3 region has 20 residues. V dropped 3 bases and J dropped 1 base, with 22 bases sitting between them. CDR3 amino acids: CASSHRRPRYRESYNSPLHF. The CDR3 DNA reads TGCGCCAGCAGTCACCGGAGACCAAGATACAGGGAGTCCTATAATTCACCCCTCCACTTT.

The V gene is TRBV3-1 (or the pseudogene TRBV3-2), the J gene TRBJ2-7; D not resolved. This CDR3 spans 14 amino acids. Per the germline V gene, CDR1 is LGHDT and CDR2 is YNNKEL (reference sequence). V was shortened by 4 bases and J by 5 bases, with 15 bases between the two germline ends. Here the CDR3 reads CASSRTDGFDEQYF. The CDR3 coding sequence is TGTGCCAGCAGCCGTACGGACGGGTTTGACGAGCAGTACTTC.

Here the CDR3 DNA reads TGCGCCAGCAGCTTCCCAGCAAGTAGCTCCTACGAGCAGTACGTC. Its protein is CASSFPASSSYEQYV. The genes are TRBV5-1 and TRBJ2-7; D is unclear. The length of the CDR3 is 15 residues. The V and J ends lost 2 bases and 0 bases respectively, with 12 bases between them. Germline CDR1 SGHRS, CDR2 YFSETQ.

The chain links TRBV6-2 or TRBV6-3 to TRBJ2-2, with 7 bases aligning to TRBD2. The V segment lost 5 bases and the J segment 5 bases; nucleotides outside the gene matches: 8. Germline V gene lookup returns CDR1 MNHEY and CDR2 SVGEGT. The CDR3 totals 15 residues. The CDR3 protein is CASSSSPGGTGELFF. In nucleotides, the CDR3 is TGTGCCAGCAGTAGCAGTCCGGGGGGTACCGGGGAGCTGTTTTTT.

This clone was counted once. This chain uses TRBV7-9 with TRBJ2-3, with 11 bases fitting TRBD2. Trimming cost V 5 bases and J 4 bases; bases outside gene matches: 11. The CDR3 length is 17 residues. The V gene's germline CDR1 is SEHNR and CDR2 FQNEAQ (reference sequence). The chain's CDR3 is CASSHTFSGGAADTQYF. In nucleotides, the CDR3 is TGTGCCAGCAGCCATACTTTTAGCGGGGGGGCGGCAGATACGCAGTATTTT.

V is TRBV30 and J is TRBJ1-2; D not resolved. V lost 4 bases and J lost 5, with 14 bases in between. CDR3 length: 13 amino acids. Germline V gene data show CDR1 as GTSNPN and CDR2 as SVGIG (reference sequence). For the CDR3, the DNA is TGTGCCTGGACTAAGTCGAGGGATTATGGCTACACCTTC. Protein product: CAWTKSRDYGYTF.